The present T cell receptor (beta chain) was sequenced within a study of blood T cell repertoires in COVID-19. Study context: The origin of the acute and convalescent COVID-19 samples was the United States, Italy and Spain.

Between the trimmed V and J ends, which lost 2 bases and 7 bases, there was a span of 5 bases. The CDR3 contains 11 residues. Produced via immunoSEQ multiplex PCR; TCRdb's table is partial and in-frame only. In the table there are about 120,000 clones, roughly four fifths of which are singletons. The specimen was peripheral blood. The chain is built from TRBV12-3 or TRBV12-4 and TRBJ2-5; D uncertain. This clonotype originated in a human donor in a cohort sampled during active COVID-19. CDR3 amino acids: CASSLLRTQYF. The DNA for the CDR3 is TGTGCCAGCAGTTTACTGAGGACCCAGTACTTC.